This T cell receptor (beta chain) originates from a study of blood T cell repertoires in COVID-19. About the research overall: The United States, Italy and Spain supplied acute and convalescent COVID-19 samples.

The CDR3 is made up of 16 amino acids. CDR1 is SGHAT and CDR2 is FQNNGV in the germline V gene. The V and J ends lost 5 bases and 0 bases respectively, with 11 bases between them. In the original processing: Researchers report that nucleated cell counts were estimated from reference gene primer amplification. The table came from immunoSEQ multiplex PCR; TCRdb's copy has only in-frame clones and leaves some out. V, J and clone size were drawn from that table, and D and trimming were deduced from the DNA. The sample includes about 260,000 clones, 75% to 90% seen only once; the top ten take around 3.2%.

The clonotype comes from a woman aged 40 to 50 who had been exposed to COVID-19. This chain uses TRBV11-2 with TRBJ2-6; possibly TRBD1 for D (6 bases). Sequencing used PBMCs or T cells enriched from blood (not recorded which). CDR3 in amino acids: CASSGGQSSGANVLTF. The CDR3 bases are TGTGCCAGCAGCGGCGGACAGAGCTCTGGGGCCAACGTCCTGACTTTC.